Listed below are T cell receptor beta chains from one sample, sequenced in a study of human T cells and chemical hapten exposure. TCRdb re-called the RACE reads with MiXCR, one entry per CDR3 protein. The sample lists 100,000 or so distinct CDR3 sequences; approximately 9.9% were seen once. This specimen consisted of whole blood, obtained in connection with sensitization to the hapten diphenylcyclopropenone (DPC). These receptors were taken from a woman aged 35 to 49 with alopecia areata. Some clones in this sample may be carry-over from other donors' samples. Each CDR3 is given with its conserved first and last residue. Fields, in order: J gene, D gene, CDR3 length, V gene, clone size, CDR3 protein, CDR3 DNA. A D gene is named only where the DNA matches it firmly. Rows may omit the clone size; those that give it use once, few, many or a size class.

>TRBJ1-2|NA|12|TRBV11-2|many
CASSLDSYGYTF
TGTGCCAGCAGCTTGGACAGCTATGGCTACACCTTC
>TRBJ2-7|NA|16|TRBV7-9|NA
CASSSFGGSLVYEQYF
TGTGCCAGCAGCTCATTTGGGGGGAGCTTGGTGTACGAGCAGTACTTC
>TRBJ2-1|NA|15|TRBV6-2/TRBV6-3|few
CASSTWQLRGEQHLF
TGTGCCAGCAGTACCTGGCAGCTTAGGGGGGAGCAGCATCTCTTC
>TRBJ2-1|TRBD2|14|TRBV9|NA
CASSVEGGAGQQFF
TGTGCCAGCAGCGTAGAGGGAGGAGCGGGACAGCAGTTCTTC
>TRBJ2-1|NA|14|TRBV5-1|many
CASSLGDSYNEQFF
TGCGCCAGCAGCTTGGGGGACTCCTACAATGAGCAGTTCTTC
>TRBJ2-5|NA|15|TRBV6-5|many
CASSYSIYGGQTQYF
TGTGCCAGCAGTTACTCGATCTATGGGGGGCAGACCCAGTACTTC
>TRBJ2-1|NA|15|TRBV28|few
CASSLSPAKHNEQFF
TGTGCCAGCAGTTTATCCCCCGCCAAACATAATGAGCAGTTCTTC
>TRBJ2-2|NA|14|TRBV12-3/TRBV12-4|NA
CASRRDRNTGELFF
TGTGCCAGCAGGCGGGACAGGAACACCGGGGAGCTGTTTTTT
>TRBJ2-3|TRBD2|15|TRBV6-5|many
CASSFSGRGTDTQYF
TGTGCCAGCAGTTTCAGCGGGAGGGGTACAGATACGCAGTATTTT
>TRBJ2-3|NA|14|TRBV29-1|few
CTICLGLSTDTQYF
TGCACCATCTGCCTCGGCCTGAGCACAGATACGCAGTATTTT
>TRBJ2-3|NA|13|TRBV12-5|few
CASGSDSTDTQYF
TGTGCTAGTGGTTCGGACAGCACAGATACGCAGTATTTT
>TRBJ2-3|NA|15|TRBV5-1|NA
CASSLREDLTDTQYF
TGCGCCAGCAGCTTAAGGGAGGACCTCACAGATACGCAGTATTTT
>TRBJ1-2|NA|12|TRBV6-5|many
CASRSGSSGYTF
TGTGCCAGCAGATCAGGGAGTAGTGGCTACACCTTC
>TRBJ1-2|NA|13|TRBV14|many
CASSQDRRYGYTF
TGTGCCAGCAGCCAGGACCGGAGATATGGCTACACCTTC
>TRBJ2-3|NA|13|TRBV4-1|many
CASSQENPDTQYF
TGCGCCAGCAGCCAAGAGAACCCAGATACGCAGTATTTT
>TRBJ2-7|TRBD2|15|TRBV20-1|NA
CSARDQASGRYEQYF
TGCAGTGCTAGAGATCAGGCTAGCGGGAGGTACGAGCAGTACTTC
>TRBJ2-7|TRBD1|15|TRBV4-3|many
CASSQNRGPNYEQYF
TGCGCCAGCAGCCAGAACAGGGGTCCCAACTACGAGCAGTACTTC
>TRBJ1-3|NA|15|TRBV12-3/TRBV12-4|few
CASSSPPRTGNTIYF
TGTGCCAGCAGTTCGCCCCCCAGGACTGGAAACACCATATATTTT
>TRBJ2-1|NA|13|TRBV12-3/TRBV12-4|few
CASSFPGYDEQFF
TGTGCCAGCAGTTTTCCAGGATACGATGAGCAGTTCTTC
>TRBJ1-2|TRBD1|13|TRBV20-1|NA
CSAKDRVNYGYTF
TGCAGTGCCAAAGACAGGGTGAACTATGGCTACACCTTC
>TRBJ1-4|TRBD1|14|TRBV6-4|few
CATEARGRREKLFF
TGTGCCACCGAAGCAAGGGGGCGGCGAGAAAAACTGTTTTTT
>TRBJ1-6|TRBD1|14|TRBV12-5|few
CASGPDRGHSPLHF
TGTGCTAGTGGACCAGACAGGGGGCACTCACCCCTCCACTTT
>TRBJ2-1|NA|13|TRBV4-1|few
CASSQGRWDEQFF
TGCGCCAGCAGCCAAGGCCGGTGGGATGAGCAGTTCTTC
>TRBJ2-7|NA|16|TRBV20-1|many
CSAPKLLAGANYEQYF
TGCAGTGCCCCAAAATTACTAGCTGGGGCTAACTACGAGCAGTACTTC
>TRBJ1-3|NA|14|TRBV11-2|NA
CASSLGYSGNTIYF
TGTGCCAGCAGCTTGGGGTACTCTGGAAACACCATATATTTT
>TRBJ2-3|NA|15|TRBV4-3|many
CASSRGRLSTDTQYF
TGCGCCAGCAGCCGGGGGCGCCTTTCTACAGATACGCAGTATTTT
>TRBJ2-3|TRBD2|14|TRBV7-9|NA
CASSPVAGVDTQYF
TGTGCCAGCAGCCCCGTAGCGGGGGTAGATACGCAGTATTTT
>TRBJ2-3|TRBD1|15|TRBV20-1|NA
CSATVADRSTNTQYF
TGCAGTGCTACAGTGGCGGACAGGAGCACAAATACGCAGTATTTT
>TRBJ2-1|TRBD2|17|TRBV7-2|many
CASSSLPGLAGVAEQFF
TGTGCCAGCAGCTCCCTACCCGGACTAGCGGGAGTGGCTGAGCAGTTCTTC
>TRBJ2-3|NA|14|TRBV27|many
CASSNRGGPDTQYF
TGTGCCAGCAGCAACAGGGGGGGACCAGATACGCAGTATTTT
>TRBJ1-1|TRBD1|15|TRBV12-3/TRBV12-4|few
CASRSSGQMNTEAFF
TGTGCCAGCAGATCGTCGGGACAGATGAACACTGAAGCTTTCTTT
>TRBJ1-1|TRBD1|15|TRBV18|NA
CASSRNTGGPTEAFF
TGTGCCAGCTCACGGAATACAGGGGGCCCTACTGAAGCTTTCTTT
>TRBJ2-5|TRBD1|14|TRBV20-1|many
CSASLTGLGETQYF
TGCAGTGCTAGCTTGACAGGGTTAGGGGAGACCCAGTACTTC
>TRBJ2-7|TRBD1|18|TRBV7-2|NA
CASSLNPNLLTGTYEQYF
TGTGCCAGCAGCTTAAATCCAAACCTCCTGACAGGGACCTACGAGCAGTACTTC
>TRBJ2-1|NA|11|TRBV29-1|few
CSAGDGNEQFF
TGCAGCGCAGGGGACGGAAATGAGCAGTTCTTC
>TRBJ1-1|NA|13|TRBV6-2/TRBV6-3|many
CASRPPGDTEAFF
TGTGCCAGCAGGCCCCCGGGGGACACTGAAGCTTTCTTT
>TRBJ1-1|TRBD1|14|TRBV7-2|few
CASSRQGTYTEAFF
TGTGCCAGCAGCAGACAGGGAACCTACACTGAAGCTTTCTTT
>TRBJ2-1|NA|14|TRBV9|NA
CASSPQGRYNEQFF
TGTGCCAGCAGCCCTCAAGGACGGTACAATGAGCAGTTCTTC
>TRBJ2-5|TRBD2|17|TRBV4-2|many
CASSPWTSGNIQETQYF
TGTGCCAGCAGCCCATGGACTAGCGGGAATATCCAAGAGACCCAGTACTTC
>TRBJ2-5|TRBD2|16|TRBV9|few
CASSALGLAEQETQYF
TGTGCCAGCAGCGCACTGGGACTAGCGGAACAAGAGACCCAGTACTTC
>TRBJ2-7|TRBD2|14|TRBV5-4|NA
CASRFSGGGAEQYF
TGTGCCAGCAGATTTAGCGGGGGTGGGGCCGAGCAGTACTTC
>TRBJ1-1|TRBD1|16|TRBV7-2|few
CASSRDRTGLGTEAFF
TGTGCCAGCAGCCGGGACAGGACCGGACTAGGCACTGAAGCTTTCTTT
>TRBJ1-1|NA|12|TRBV29-1|many
CSVRGTGTEAFF
TGCAGCGTGAGGGGAACAGGGACTGAAGCTTTCTTT
>TRBJ2-7|NA|11|TRBV6-2/TRBV6-3|NA
CASSYRREQYF
TGTGCCAGCAGTTATCGGCGGGAGCAGTACTTC
>TRBJ2-5|NA|13|TRBV28|few
CASSWRTQETQYF
TGTGCCAGCAGTTGGCGGACCCAAGAGACCCAGTACTTC
>TRBJ2-7|NA|13|TRBV6-2/TRBV6-3|NA
CASSSWGAAEQYF
TGTGCCAGCAGTTCCTGGGGGGCCGCCGAGCAGTACTTC
>TRBJ2-7|TRBD2|12|TRBV2|many
CASNWEGYEQYF
TGTGCCAGCAATTGGGAGGGTTACGAGCAGTACTTC
>TRBJ1-2|TRBD1|16|TRBV18|once
CVSSPEDRGYNYGYTF
TGTGTCAGCTCGCCCGAAGACAGGGGGTATAACTATGGCTACACCTTC
>TRBJ2-2|TRBD2|18|TRBV20-1|few
CSVPRGLAGAAVAGELFF
TGCAGTGTCCCGAGGGGACTAGCGGGAGCTGCCGTGGCCGGGGAGCTGTTTTTT
>TRBJ2-1|TRBD2|17|TRBV7-8|few
CASSGTSGRASYNEQFF
TGTGCCAGCAGCGGGACTAGCGGGAGGGCCTCCTACAATGAGCAGTTCTTC
>TRBJ2-2|NA|13|TRBV12-3/TRBV12-4|many
CASSFGESGELFF
TGTGCCAGCAGTTTCGGGGAGTCCGGGGAGCTGTTTTTT
>TRBJ1-6|NA|12|TRBV27|many
CASSPVPGPLHF
TGTGCCAGCAGCCCCGTTCCCGGACCCCTCCACTTT
>TRBJ1-5|NA|14|TRBV12-3/TRBV12-4|few
CASSREGARQPQHF
TGTGCCAGCAGCAGGGAAGGAGCACGGCAGCCCCAGCATTTT